This T cell receptor beta chain was identified during a study of OX40 agonist ivuxolimab in advanced cancers. Study information: In this cohort, patients received ivuxolimab, an agonistic anti-OX40 (CD134) antibody. Findings of the study overall: There was clonal expansion of CD4+ and CD8+ blood T cells by week 6 at 0.1 to 3.0 mg/kg.

Sequenced by immunoSEQ multiplex PCR; TCRdb stores in-frame clones only, minus some. The top ten hold about 4.6% of the sample, which has tens of thousands of clones, approximately 81% seen once. Looked up from germline, CDR1 is ENHRY and CDR2 is SYGVKD. Trimming removed 3 bases from V and 6 bases from J, with 11 bases in between. The CDR3 consists of 14 residues. Remarks on this clone: Its specificity is not known.

The sample was CD4+ or CD8+ T cells sorted from blood, taken in a trial of the OX40 agonist ivuxolimab. This chain uses TRBV10-3 with TRBJ2-2; possibly TRBD2 for D (5 bases). The source is an adult with an advanced solid tumor such as melanoma, head and neck, liver or kidney cancer. CDR3 residues: CAISEPLASGELFF. The CDR3 coding sequence is TGTGCCATCAGTGAACCCCTAGCTTCCGGGGAGCTGTTTTTT.